This T cell receptor (beta chain) is drawn from a study of post-analysis software for immune sequencing data (dated by TCRdb to between 2014 and 2017). Context from the whole study: Disease courses on record covered relapsing-remitting, secondary progressive and progressive-relapsing multiple sclerosis, though some patients had no subtype annotation. A subset of samples was prepared in parallel using single-end sample barcoding, then pooled and co-amplified after Illumina adapter ligation. The multiple sclerosis patient repertoires were compared with approximately 11 previously published healthy control repertoires from donors aged about 6 to 26 years.

On this clonotype: Its recognized antigen is unknown. There are no base qualities to consult, and no much larger clone falls within one base.

The investigation overall reported the following: Direct clustering with F measure revealed strong co-clustering of samples prepared in the same batch, which led to a batch-effect correction. Significantly lower normalized Chao1 diversity was found in multiple sclerosis patients than in controls, suggesting substantial peripheral T-cell clonal expansion. The control group was slightly older than the multiple sclerosis patient group. Patients showed significantly higher frequencies than controls for five TRBV segments, among them TRBV5-6, TRBV5-1 and TRBV20-1.

To demonstrate the VDJtools post-analysis software, TCR beta repertoires were profiled from the peripheral blood of about 13 young patients with multiple sclerosis. Multiple sclerosis patients were children and adolescents aged about 6 to 16 years. V drops 5 bases and J drops 1 base, leaving 22 bases in between. Including the terminal cysteine and phenylalanine, the CDR3 comprises 17 residues. Only the CDR3 DNA stays, 51 bases, in frame from base 1. Sequences SGHRS (CDR1) and YFSETQ (CDR2) are obtained from the germline V gene. Receptor libraries were prepared by PCR. Sequencing was performed on an Illumina HiSeq 2500. To reduce PCR and sequencing biases, unique molecular identifiers were built into the TCR beta cDNA libraries. About 0.5 million cDNA molecules were obtained for every 1 to 10 million input T cells, so each molecule roughly corresponded to one T cell. The patient libraries were prepared and sequenced with the same protocol used for the earlier healthy control dataset. Within a given batch, samples were prepared together, multiplexed and sequenced on the same HiSeq lane. The authors' pipeline ran thus. Raw barcoded reads were processed with MIGEC, and single-read molecular identifier groups were discarded before consensus assembly and CDR3 extraction. VDJtools was used for post-analysis of the clonotype tables, with diversity normalized by down-sampling every dataset to the smallest sample size. In repertoire overlap clustering, CDR3 amino acid sequences, but not nucleotide sequences, were matched to correct batch-related cross-sample contamination. TCRdb redid the processing of the public reads, applying fastp at Q25 and MiXCR, and retained in-frame beta chains. A single entry per CDR3 protein holds the most common genes and DNA from its merged rows. It is TCRdb's table, rather than the study itself, that gives the V and J calls and clone size. This sample has roughly 670,000 distinct CDR3 sequences in its table, and approximately 60% of those were observed once. The ten largest clones represent around 11% of the sample.

This receptor was obtained from a girl aged 2-10 years with multiple sclerosis. The chain employs TRBV5-1 and TRBJ2-7; tentative D gene TRBD1, with 5 bases matching. The sequenced material came from blood. The CDR3 amino acid sequence is: CASSDSKWPLKSYEQYF. The DNA reads as follows: TGCGCCAGCAGTGACAGTAAGTGGCCCCTAAAATCCTACGAGCAGTACTTC.